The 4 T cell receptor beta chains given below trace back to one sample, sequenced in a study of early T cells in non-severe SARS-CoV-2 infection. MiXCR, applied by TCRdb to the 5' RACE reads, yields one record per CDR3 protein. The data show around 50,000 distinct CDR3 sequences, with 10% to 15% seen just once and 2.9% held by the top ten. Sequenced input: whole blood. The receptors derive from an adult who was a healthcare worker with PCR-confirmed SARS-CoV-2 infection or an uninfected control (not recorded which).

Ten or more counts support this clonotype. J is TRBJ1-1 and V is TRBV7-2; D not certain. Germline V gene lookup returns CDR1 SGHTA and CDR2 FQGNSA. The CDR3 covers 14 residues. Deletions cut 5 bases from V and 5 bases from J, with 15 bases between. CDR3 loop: CASSLDATITEAFF. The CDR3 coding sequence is TGTGCCAGCAGCCTCGACGCTACAATTACTGAAGCTTTCTTT.

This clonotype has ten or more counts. Here the CDR3 reads CASSSTGGDQPQHF. CDR3 DNA sequence: TGTGCCAGCAGCTCGACAGGGGGTGATCAGCCCCAGCATTTT. The V gene is TRBV5-8, the J gene TRBJ1-5, with 9 bases that match TRBD1. The V and J ends lost 3 bases and 5 bases, in that order; junction bases with no gene match: 3. This CDR3 is built from 14 residues. Per the germline V gene, CDR1 is SGHTS and CDR2 is YDEGEE. The full variable domain, in which reference TRBV5-8 and TRBJ1-5 provide the parts outside the CDR3, is EAGVTQSPTHLIKTRGQQATLRCSPISGHTSVYWYQQALGLGLQFLLWYDEGEERNRGNFPPRFSGRQFPNYSSELNVNALELEDSALYLCASSSTGGDQPQHFGDGTRLSIL.

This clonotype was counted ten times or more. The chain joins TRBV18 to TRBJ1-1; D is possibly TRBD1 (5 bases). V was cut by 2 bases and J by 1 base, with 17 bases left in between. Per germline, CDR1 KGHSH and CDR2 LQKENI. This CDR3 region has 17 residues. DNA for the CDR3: TGTGCCAGCTCACCAGGCCCAGCCCTAACAGGGAACACTGAAGCTTTCTTT. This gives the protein CASSPGPALTGNTEAFF.

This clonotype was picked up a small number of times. CDR3 sequence reads: CASSTPQVRGTEAFF. The CDR3, as DNA: TGTGCCAGCAGTACCCCACAGGTGAGAGGTACTGAAGCTTTCTTT. The rearrangement links TRBV6-5 to TRBJ1-1; D perhaps matches TRBD1 (5 bases). CDR3 size: 15 residues. Germline CDR1 and CDR2: MNHEY and SVGAGI. V dropped 5 bases and J dropped 5 bases, with 18 bases sitting between them.